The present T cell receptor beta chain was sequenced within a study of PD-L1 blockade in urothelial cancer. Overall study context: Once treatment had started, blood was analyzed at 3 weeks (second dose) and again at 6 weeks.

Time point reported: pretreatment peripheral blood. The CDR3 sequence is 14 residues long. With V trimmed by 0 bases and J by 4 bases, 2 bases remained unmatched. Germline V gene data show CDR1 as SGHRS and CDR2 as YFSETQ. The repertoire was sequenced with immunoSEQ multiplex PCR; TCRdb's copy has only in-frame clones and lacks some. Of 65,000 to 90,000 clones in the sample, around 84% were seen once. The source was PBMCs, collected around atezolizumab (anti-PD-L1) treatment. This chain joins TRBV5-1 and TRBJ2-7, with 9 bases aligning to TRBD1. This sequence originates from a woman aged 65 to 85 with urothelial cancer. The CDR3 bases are TGCGCCAGCAGCTTGGACGGACAGGGGTACGAGCAGTACTTC. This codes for CASSLDGQGYEQYF.